A single sample gave rise to the 22 T cell receptor beta chains below, sequenced in a study of T-cell memory formation after mild COVID-19. TCRdb re-analysed the 5' RACE reads in MiXCR, keeping a single row per CDR3 protein. The profile shows just under 150,000 distinct CDR3 sequences, 6% of them singletons. Sequencing used PBMCs or a T cell subset sorted from them (not recorded which). Source of these receptors: an adult woman who had mild COVID-19 (a few samples of this study predate the infection). Cell type and time point are not known.

There are many counts of this clonotype. The chain recombines TRBV7-2 with TRBJ2-3, with D possibly being TRBD1 (6 bases). The CDR3 length is 14 residues. The germline V and J ends were trimmed by 10 bases and 3 bases, with 17 bases remaining between them. Germline V lookup: CDR1 SGHTA, CDR2 FQGNSA. For the CDR3, the DNA is TGTGCCACGAGAACAGGGATTAGTACAGATACGCAGTATTTT. Its protein product is CATRTGISTDTQYF.

Ten or more counts support this clonotype. The rearrangement links TRBV12-3 or TRBV12-4 to TRBJ1-4; 7 bases are shared with TRBD1. V shed 0 bases and J 5 bases; nucleotides not matched to a gene: 3. This CDR3 is built from 15 residues. The CDR3 DNA is TGTGCCAGCAGTTTAGCGACAGGGATAAATGAAAAACTGTTTTTT. It is translated as CASSLATGINEKLFF.

This clonotype was seen many times. This chain uses TRBV5-6 with TRBJ2-3; no definite D call. Trimming stripped 1 base from V and 3 bases from J, with 6 bases between. The CDR3 consists of 13 residues. CDR1 SGHDT and CDR2 YYEEEE come from the germline V gene. The DNA for the CDR3 is TGTGCCAGCAGCTTGAAAGGAACAGATACGCAGTATTTT. Protein sequence: CASSLKGTDTQYF.

This clonotype was seen many times. CDR3 bases: TGCAGTGCCCGCTCAACTAGCGGGAGGATAAATGAGCAGTTCTTC. Its translation: CSARSTSGRINEQFF. V usage is TRBV20-1 and J usage is TRBJ2-1, with TRBD2 identical over 12 bases. The V segment lost 6 bases and the J segment 7 bases; nucleotides outside the gene matches: 10. The V gene's germline CDR1 is DFQATT and CDR2 SNEGSKA (reference sequence). The CDR3 extends over 15 amino acids.

This clonotype came up many times. The chain is built from TRBV6-5 and TRBJ2-4, with D possibly TRBD1 on 6 matching bases. This CDR3 is built from 13 residues. The V gene's germline CDR1 is MNHEY and CDR2 SVGAGI. Trimming removed 5 bases from V and 8 bases from J, with 13 bases in between. In DNA, the CDR3 is TGTGCCAGCAGTAAAAGGGGGTTGGACATTCAGTACTTC. Translated: CASSKRGLDIQYF.

This clonotype was seen repeatedly, ten times or more. V is TRBV5-1 and J is TRBJ1-4; a possible D gene is TRBD1 (5 bases). Germline V gene data show CDR1 as SGHRS and CDR2 as YFSETQ. This CDR3 comprises 16 residues. Between the trimmed V and J ends, which lost 4 bases and 5 bases, there was a span of 18 bases. DNA of the CDR3: TGCGCCAGCAGCCCCCGAGGGGCACAGTTAAATGAAAAACTGTTTTTT. Residues: CASSPRGAQLNEKLFF.

In its sample, this clonotype was seen many times. The chain has TRBV5-1 and TRBJ2-1; 7 bases align to TRBD1. J was trimmed by 4 bases and V by 4 bases; bases with no gene match: 8. The CDR3 loop spans 15 amino acids. Germline V CDR1 and CDR2: SGHRS, YFSETQ. The CDR3 is CASSHPGTAYNEQFF. The CDR3 DNA is TGCGCCAGCAGCCACCCCGGGACAGCATACAATGAGCAGTTCTTC.

This clonotype was observed a few times. This rearrangement joins TRBV7-9 to TRBJ1-1; no clear D gene. V was cut by 5 bases and J by 9 bases, with 13 bases left in between. Per germline, CDR1 SEHNR and CDR2 FQNEAQ (reference sequence). The CDR3 contains 12 residues. The CDR3 DNA sequence: TGTGCCAGCAGCCCAGAGATTGTCCAAGCTTTCTTT. Encoded protein: CASSPEIVQAFF.

This clonotype showed up many times. The rearrangement joins TRBV18 to TRBJ2-7; no firm D call. The V gene's germline CDR1 is KGHSH and CDR2 LQKENI. This CDR3 is built from 17 residues. V gave up 0 bases and J gave up 3 bases, with 18 bases separating them. CDR3 nucleotides: TGTGCCAGCTCACCACCTCTTAGGGCTTCCTTCTACTACGAGCAGTACTTC. Translating gives CASSPPLRASFYYEQYF. The complete variable domain, with remaining parts taken from reference TRBV18 and TRBJ2-7, reads NAGVMQNPRHLVRRRGQEARLRCSPMKGHSHVYWYRQLPEEGLKFMVYLQKENIIDESGMPKERFSAEFPKEGPSILRIQQVVRGDSAAYFCASSPPLRASFYYEQYFGPGTRLTVT.

This clonotype was detected many times. The V gene is TRBV7-8, the J gene TRBJ1-4; D remains unclear. Germline CDR1 is SGHVS and CDR2 is FQNEAQ. CDR3 length equals 12 residues. V lost 4 bases and J lost 10, with 10 bases in between. The CDR3 loop reads CASSSLARKLFF. DNA for the CDR3: TGTGCCAGCAGCTCACTTGCCCGAAAACTGTTTTTT.

The J gene is TRBJ2-5, the V gene TRBV29-1; D might be TRBD1 (5 bases). CDR3 length: 12 residues. Trimming pared 7 bases from V and 1 base from J, leaving 10 bases between. Germline V gene sequence: CDR1 SQVTM, CDR2 ANQGSEA. The CDR3 sequence is CSALGAQETQYF. CDR3 sequence (DNA): TGCAGCGCCCTTGGGGCCCAAGAGACCCAGTACTTC. Full variable domain (remainder filled in from reference TRBV29-1 and TRBJ2-5): SAVISQKPSRDICQRGTSLTIQCQVDSQVTMMFWYRQQPGQSLTLIATANQGSEATYESGFVIDKFPISRPNLTFSTLTVSNMSPEDSSIYLCSALGAQETQYFGPGTRLLVL.

This clonotype was counted ten times or more. This chain connects TRBV5-1 to TRBJ2-7, with 8 bases that match TRBD1. The CDR3 has 13 residues. Germline V CDR1 and CDR2: SGHRS, YFSETQ. The J segment lost 9 bases and the V segment lost 4 bases, leaving 9 bases of the junction unmatched. CDR3 sequence (DNA): TGCGCCAGCAGCCAAGGACAGGGTATAGTGCAGTACTTC. It is translated as CASSQGQGIVQYF. The variable domain in full, completed from reference TRBV5-1 and TRBJ2-7, reads KAGVTQTPRYLIKTRGQQVTLSCSPISGHRSVSWYQQTPGQGLQFLFEYFSETQRNKGNFPGRFSGRQFSNSRSEMNVSTLELGDSALYLCASSQGQGIVQYFGPGTRLTVT.

This chain joins TRBV7-2 and TRBJ2-7; D is undetermined. The V gene's germline CDR1 is SGHTA and CDR2 FQGNSA. Trimming cost V 4 bases and J 6 bases, with 22 bases left between them. This CDR3 has 16 amino acids. The DNA of the CDR3 is TGTGCCAGCAGCTCCCCGACCGGGTGGGGAATTCTCGAGCAGTACTTC. This codes for CASSSPTGWGILEQYF.

Many counts were recorded for this clonotype. The chain joins TRBV5-1 to TRBJ2-5; D perhaps matches TRBD1 (6 bases). The V gene's germline CDR1 is SGHRS and CDR2 YFSETQ. The CDR3 loop spans 14 amino acids. V was cut by 2 bases and J by 1 base, with 9 bases left in between. The CDR3 coding sequence is TGCGCCAGCAGCTTATCGACAGGCCAAGAGACCCAGTACTTC. It translates to CASSLSTGQETQYF.

This clonotype has at least ten counts. The J gene is TRBJ2-5, the V gene TRBV7-2; a possible D gene is TRBD2 (6 bases). The germline V and J ends were trimmed by 1 base and 7 bases, with 19 bases remaining between them. This CDR3 comprises 16 residues. Germline V gene lookup returns CDR1 SGHTA and CDR2 FQGNSA. CDR3 sequence reads: CASSLVTLAAMGTQYF. The CDR3 nucleotides are TGTGCCAGCAGCTTAGTCACACTAGCTGCTATGGGGACCCAGTACTTC.

This clonotype has at least ten counts. The V call is TRBV4-1, the J call TRBJ2-3; no reliable D call. This CDR3 is 14 amino acids long. Germline V gene sequence: CDR1 MGHRA, CDR2 YSYEKL. V dropped 3 bases and J dropped 0 bases, with 7 bases sitting between them. The CDR3 sequence: CASSQPSSTDTQYF. CDR3 nucleotide sequence: TGCGCCAGCAGCCAGCCGTCTAGCACAGATACGCAGTATTTT.

The V call is TRBV4-1, the J call TRBJ2-3; 7 bases match TRBD1. The CDR3 contains 17 residues. The germline V gene has CDR1 MGHRA and CDR2 YSYEKL. Trimming took 1 base from V and 0 from J; bases not matched to a gene: 7. The CDR3 loop is CASSQAGTASSTDTQYF. Here the CDR3 DNA reads TGCGCCAGCAGCCAAGCTGGGACAGCCTCTAGCACAGATACGCAGTATTTT.

The chain employs TRBV5-1 and TRBJ1-6; D not certain. V lost 0 bases, J lost 10 bases, and 17 bases lay in between. The CDR3 is made up of 16 amino acids. Germline V gives CDR1 SGHRS, CDR2 YFSETQ. CDR3 sequence (DNA): TGCGCCAGCAGCTTGGCCCGGACTTCCGAAGCCTCACCCCTCCACTTT. Protein sequence: CASSLARTSEASPLHF.

This clonotype was observed a handful of times. The V gene is TRBV15, the J gene TRBJ2-7; D gene uncertain. CDR3 length: 13 residues. Trimming cost V 5 bases and J 5 bases, with 13 bases left between them. Germline V CDR1 and CDR2: LNHNV, YYDKDF (reference sequence). The CDR3 protein is CATSPRKGNEQYF. In DNA form, the CDR3 reads TGTGCCACCAGCCCGCGGAAGGGTAACGAGCAGTACTTC.

This clonotype was observed at least ten times. The V and J genes are TRBV5-1 and TRBJ2-1; no firm D call. Germline CDR1 SGHRS, CDR2 YFSETQ. Trimming cost V 0 bases and J 10 bases, with 5 bases left between them. The CDR3 spans 11 residues. This chain's CDR3 is CASSLEVEQFF. The CDR3 DNA reads TGCGCCAGCAGCTTGGAGGTCGAGCAGTTCTTC.

The sample holds many counts of this clonotype. This rearrangement joins TRBV20-1 to TRBJ2-1, with TRBD2 as a possible D gene (6 bases). The CDR3 is 15 residues long. The V gene's germline CDR1 is DFQATT and CDR2 SNEGSKA (reference sequence). The V and J ends lost 0 bases and 8 bases respectively, with 17 bases between them. CDR3 region: CSARDRGRSIYEQFF. Written as DNA, the CDR3 is TGCAGTGCTAGAGATCGAGGGAGGTCAATCTATGAGCAGTTCTTC.

In this sample, this clonotype turned up many times. The gene calls are TRBV12-3 or TRBV12-4 and TRBJ2-3; 9 bases are shared with TRBD2. V trimming: 6 bases; J trimming: 1 base; junction bases outside the gene matches: 5. The CDR3 is 15 amino acids. CDR3 coding DNA: TGTGCCAGCAGCCGGACTAGCGAACGCACAGATACGCAGTATTTT. Its protein is CASSRTSERTDTQYF.